This T cell receptor beta chain was obtained from a study of cytomegalovirus exposure and HLA in healthy donors. Findings and limits, study-wide: Researchers reported from a later analysis that most CMV-associated TCR beta chains appeared HLA-restricted. The presence/absence work took it that sequencing depth was about the same across donors. Relative to the 666-donor mean, N-insertions were reportedly fewer in an Asian-associated ancestry cluster in a later analysis.

Primers: 60 Vbeta forward and 13 Jbeta reverse. Method: immunoSEQ multiplex PCR; TCRdb's copy keeps in-frame clones and lacks some. This table has 150,000 to 160,000 clones, about 84% appearing once. The CDR3 consists of 14 residues. CDR1 is SGHAT and CDR2 is FQNNGV in the germline V gene. Trimming removed 5 bases from V and 5 bases from J; junction bases left unmatched: 6. Of note for this clone: Its target is unknown.

The sequence was collected from a woman between 35 and 50 years old in good health and CMV-seropositive. The specimen was PBMCs. The V gene is TRBV11-2, the J gene TRBJ2-7, with TRBD2 identical over 10 bases. DNA for the CDR3: TGTGCCAGCAGCATAGCGGGAGGTTGGGACGAGCAGTACTTC. Amino acid sequence: CASSIAGGWDEQYF. The whole variable domain, filled in from reference TRBV11-2 and TRBJ2-7, reads EAGVAQSPRYKIIEKRQSVAFWCNPISGHATLYWYQQILGQGPKLLIQFQNNGVVDDSQLPKDRFSAERLKGVDSTLKIQPAKLEDSAVYLCASSIAGGWDEQYFGPGTRLTVT.